The rows below give T cell receptor beta chains drawn from one sample of a study of blood T cell repertoires in COVID-19. Sequenced by immunoSEQ multiplex PCR; TCRdb stores in-frame clones only, minus some. The sample holds about 97,000 clones; around 87% are singletons and the top ten take 11%. Sample: peripheral blood. These receptor sequences come from a young woman with acute or convalescent COVID-19. Both conserved end residues are part of each CDR3. Fields, in order: J gene, V gene, clone size, D gene, CDR3 DNA, CDR3 protein. D genes are given only for firm matches. Only part of the rows carry a size: once, few, many, or a class if the clone is expanded.

J: TRBJ2-3; V: TRBV15; size: -; D: TRBD2; DNA: TGTGCCACCAGCAGAGCCGGGACTACCACAGATACGCAGTATTTT; CDR3: CATSRAGTTTDTQYF
J: TRBJ1-5; V: TRBV5-8; size: -; D: TRBD1; DNA: TGTGCCAGCAGCTGGGACAGGGTGAGGAGCCAGCCCCAGCATTTT; CDR3: CASSWDRVRSQPQHF
J: TRBJ2-3; V: TRBV19; size: -; D: TRBD2; DNA: TGTGCCAGTAGCGACGGATTGGAAGGGACTAGCCTCACAGATACGCAGTATTTT; CDR3: CASSDGLEGTSLTDTQYF
J: TRBJ2-7; V: TRBV6-4; size: -; D: -; DNA: TGTGCCAGCAGTTCCGGGTCAGTGACCTTTGGTCCCTACGAGCAGTACTTC; CDR3: CASSSGSVTFGPYEQYF
J: TRBJ1-1; V: TRBV30; size: -; D: -; DNA: TGTGCCTGGAGTCGAGCTAGGATGAACACTGAAGCTTTCTTT; CDR3: CAWSRARMNTEAFF
J: TRBJ1-1; V: TRBV28; size: -; D: -; DNA: TGTGCCAGCAGTTTCGTCAGGGGCTACACTGAAGCTTTCTTT; CDR3: CASSFVRGYTEAFF
J: TRBJ2-3; V: TRBV4-1; size: -; D: -; DNA: TGCGCCAGCAGCCATTCGGGATCTAGCACAGATACGCAGTATTTT; CDR3: CASSHSGSSTDTQYF
J: TRBJ2-5; V: TRBV9; size: -; D: -; DNA: TGTGCCAGCAGCGTCACAGGGATGGAGACCCAGTACTTC; CDR3: CASSVTGMETQYF
J: TRBJ2-1; V: TRBV6-1; size: -; D: TRBD2; DNA: TGTGCCAGCAGTGAGTATAGCGGGGTCTCCTACAATGAGCAGTTCTTC; CDR3: CASSEYSGVSYNEQFF
J: TRBJ1-2; V: TRBV18; size: -; D: -; DNA: TGTGCCAGCTCACCGGGAGATAACTATGGCTACACCTTC; CDR3: CASSPGDNYGYTF
J: TRBJ2-3; V: TRBV12-5; size: -; D: TRBD2; DNA: TGTGCTAGTGGTTCCGCGGGACTAGCGGGGGGAAGCACAGATACGCAGTATTTT; CDR3: CASGSAGLAGGSTDTQYF
J: TRBJ2-7; V: TRBV3-1/TRBV3-2; size: -; D: -; DNA: TGTGCCAGCAGGGCCTTCCCGGGGGAGGACGAGCAGTACTTC; CDR3: CASRAFPGEDEQYF
J: TRBJ1-5; V: TRBV7-9; size: -; D: TRBD1; DNA: TGTGCCAGCAGCTTAACAGGGGTGGACCAGCCCCAGCATTTT; CDR3: CASSLTGVDQPQHF
J: TRBJ1-1; V: TRBV29-1; size: -; D: -; DNA: TGCAGCGTTGGTGGGAGGACTGAAGCTTTCTTT; CDR3: CSVGGRTEAFF
J: TRBJ2-6; V: TRBV27; size: once; D: -; DNA: TGTGCCAGCCGCCCGGGTGGTGGGGCCAACGTCCTGACTTTC; CDR3: CASRPGGGANVLTF
J: TRBJ1-6; V: TRBV6-6; size: -; D: TRBD1; DNA: TGTGCCAGCAGCAGGACAGGGAGCTCCTATAATTCACCCCTCCACTTT; CDR3: CASSRTGSSYNSPLHF
J: TRBJ1-2; V: TRBV25-1; size: -; D: TRBD1; DNA: TGTGCCAGCAGGTTCGAAGATGGCCAGGGGGGAGGCGGCTATGGCTACACCTTC; CDR3: CASRFEDGQGGGGYGYTF
J: TRBJ1-5; V: TRBV5-8; size: once; D: -; DNA: TGTGCCAGCAGCCGGACTGGGTTCAACAATCAGCCCCAGCATTTT; CDR3: CASSRTGFNNQPQHF
J: TRBJ2-3; V: TRBV29-1; size: -; D: -; DNA: TGCAGCGTTGTAGTACGGGGGTGGACAGATACGCAGTATTTT; CDR3: CSVVVRGWTDTQYF
J: TRBJ1-2; V: TRBV2; size: -; D: TRBD1; DNA: TGTGCCAGCTCTGGAGGGGACAGGGCGGGCTATGGCTACACCTTC; CDR3: CASSGGDRAGYGYTF
J: TRBJ1-5; V: TRBV3-1/TRBV3-2; size: -; D: TRBD1; DNA: TGTGCCAGCAGCCAAGATCAGGTAGGGGGCCAGCCCCAGCATTTT; CDR3: CASSQDQVGGQPQHF
J: TRBJ1-2; V: TRBV27; size: -; D: -; DNA: TGTGCCAGCATCGGGGGTGGAGGCTACACCTTC; CDR3: CASIGGGGYTF
J: TRBJ2-1; V: TRBV9; size: -; D: TRBD2; DNA: TGTGCCAGCAGCGTAGGCGGGGGTTCTAATGAGCAGTTCTTC; CDR3: CASSVGGGSNEQFF
J: TRBJ1-6; V: TRBV19; size: once; D: TRBD1; DNA: TGTGCCAGTAGTGAGGGGGCTGGCCTGGCCCTCCACTTT; CDR3: CASSEGAGLALHF
J: TRBJ1-5; V: TRBV6-4; size: -; D: -; DNA: TGTGCCAGCTCAAGGACAGTGAAGAACAATCAGCCCCAGCATTTT; CDR3: CASSRTVKNNQPQHF
J: TRBJ1-2; V: TRBV2; size: -; D: -; DNA: TGTGCCAGCAGTGGTATTCCTTATGGCTACACCTTC; CDR3: CASSGIPYGYTF
J: TRBJ2-1; V: TRBV5-6; size: -; D: -; DNA: TGTGCCAGCAGCTCCCAAGGGGGATCGGGGAATGAGCAGTTCTTC; CDR3: CASSSQGGSGNEQFF
J: TRBJ1-2; V: TRBV28; size: -; D: TRBD1; DNA: TGTGCCAGCAGTTTATGGACAGGGGGATTAGGCTACACCTTC; CDR3: CASSLWTGGLGYTF
J: TRBJ1-6; V: TRBV5-6; size: -; D: TRBD1; DNA: TGTGCCAGCAGCGACGGGACAGGTGCCTCACCCCTCCACTTT; CDR3: CASSDGTGASPLHF
J: TRBJ2-1; V: TRBV5-6; size: -; D: TRBD1; DNA: TGTGCCAGCAGCTTTCCCCAGGGGGCAGGCGATGAGCAGTTCTTC; CDR3: CASSFPQGAGDEQFF
J: TRBJ1-1; V: TRBV5-1; size: -; D: -; DNA: TGCGCCAGCAGCACTCTGACAGGCGGTAACACTGAAGCTTTCTTT; CDR3: CASSTLTGGNTEAFF
J: TRBJ2-1; V: TRBV12-3/TRBV12-4; size: -; D: -; DNA: TGTGCCAGCAGTGACACCTTCAATGAGCAGTTCTTC; CDR3: CASSDTFNEQFF
J: TRBJ1-2; V: TRBV2; size: once; D: -; DNA: TGTGCCAGCCAGCGGTATGGCTACACCTTC; CDR3: CASQRYGYTF
J: TRBJ2-2; V: TRBV18; size: -; D: -; DNA: TGTGCCAGCTCAGACAGACAGCTCAACACCGGGGAGCTGTTTTTT; CDR3: CASSDRQLNTGELFF
J: TRBJ1-3; V: TRBV7-2; size: -; D: -; DNA: TGTGCCAGCAGCCCCGGGGGGGTCTTAAACACCATATATTTT; CDR3: CASSPGGVLNTIYF
J: TRBJ2-7; V: TRBV18; size: -; D: TRBD2; DNA: TGTGCCAGCTCACGAAAAGGACTAGGCTTCTACGAGCAGTACTTC; CDR3: CASSRKGLGFYEQYF
J: TRBJ2-5; V: TRBV18; size: -; D: -; DNA: TGTGCCAGCTCACCGGACAGAGACCAAGAGACCCAGTACTTC; CDR3: CASSPDRDQETQYF